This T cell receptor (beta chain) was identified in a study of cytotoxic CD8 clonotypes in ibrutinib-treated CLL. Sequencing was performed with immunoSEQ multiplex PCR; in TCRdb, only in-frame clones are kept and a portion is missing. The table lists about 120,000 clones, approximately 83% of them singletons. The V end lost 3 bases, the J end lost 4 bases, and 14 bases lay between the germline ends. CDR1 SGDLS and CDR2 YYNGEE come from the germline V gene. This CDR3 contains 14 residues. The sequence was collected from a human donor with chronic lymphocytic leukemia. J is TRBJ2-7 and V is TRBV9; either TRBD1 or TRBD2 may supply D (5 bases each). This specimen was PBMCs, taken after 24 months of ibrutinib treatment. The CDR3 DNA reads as TGTGCCAGCAGCGCCGGGACCGAGGGATACGAGCAGTACTTC. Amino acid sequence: CASSAGTEGYEQYF.